The entry below describes one T cell receptor (beta chain). Antigen unknown. The data belong to a study of OX40 agonist ivuxolimab in advanced cancers. The study's findings and limits: Among the least clonally expanded were partial responders at 0.1-3.0 mg/kg. CD8+ T cells (on average) carried more expanded clones than CD4+ T cells.

The CDR3 extends over 14 amino acids. V was cut by 2 bases and J by 5 bases, with 10 bases left in between. Germline CDR1 and CDR2: KGHSH and LQKENI. TCRdb keeps only in-frame clones here, not all; method: immunoSEQ multiplex PCR. The sample consists of about 80,000 clones, about nine tenths of them appearing once. The sequencing here drew on CD4+ or CD8+ T cells sorted from blood, taken in a trial of the OX40 agonist ivuxolimab. The TCR originated in an adult with an advanced solid tumor such as melanoma, head and neck, liver or kidney cancer. The chain couples TRBV18 to TRBJ1-5, with D uncertain. CDR3: CASSPGPGDQPQHF. The CDR3 coding sequence is TGTGCCAGCTCACCAGGGCCAGGAGATCAGCCCCAGCATTTT.